The 15 T cell receptor beta chains below all came from one sample that was sequenced in a study of T-cell reconstitution after alpha-beta-depleted transplantation in children. Unique molecular identifiers were used in preparing the TCRbeta library. TCRdb re-analysed the PCR reads in MiXCR, keeping a single row per CDR3 protein. The table records under 200 distinct CDR3 sequences, approximately 9.2% of them present only once. Sequencing used PBMCs, obtained before TCRalphabeta/CD19-depleted stem cell transplant. The source is a boy younger than 10 with chronic granulomatous disease, due to receive a stem cell transplant.

This clonotype was seen a few times. The rearrangement links TRBV7-6 to TRBJ2-1; D is perhaps TRBD1 or TRBD2 (5 bases each). V lost 5 bases and J lost 8, with 10 bases in between. This CDR3 spans 12 amino acids. CDR1 and CDR2 from the germline V gene are SGHVS and FNYEAQ. The CDR3 region has the DNA TGTGCCAGCAGCGACTTGGGGGATGAGCAGTTCTTC. It encodes CASSDLGDEQFF.

This clonotype has just a few counts. This sequence may be a read error, since a much larger clone differs from it by one base. V usage is TRBV15 and J usage is TRBJ2-1, with D possibly being TRBD2 (6 bases). CDR1 LNHNV and CDR2 YYDKDF come from the germline V gene (reference sequence). This CDR3 region has 14 residues. CDR3 sequence: CATSSGSSYYEQFF. CDR3 in DNA: TGTGCCACCAGCAGCGGGAGCTCCTACTATGAGCAGTTCTTC.

In this sample, this clonotype turned up a few times. The CDR3 sequence: CASSHGETQYF. The DNA of the CDR3 is TGTGCCAGCAGCCACGGGGAGACCCAGTACTTC. The chain joins TRBV5-6 to TRBJ2-5; D ambiguous. Germline CDR1 is SGHDT and CDR2 is YYEEEE. The CDR3 extends over 11 amino acids. The ends were cut back, 4 bases at V and 5 bases at J, with 6 bases in the middle. Looking up the rest from reference TRBV5-6 and TRBJ2-5 gives the full variable domain: DAGVTQSPTHLIKTRGQQVTLRCSPKSGHDTVSWYQQALGQGPQFIFQYYEEEERQRGNFPDRFSGHQFPNYSSELNVNALLLGDSALYLCASSHGETQYFGPGTRLLVL.

This clonotype was seen more than once but under ten times. The rearrangement links TRBV6-5 to TRBJ2-6; D is undetermined. Germline CDR1 and CDR2: MNHEY and SVGAGI. Between the trimmed V and J ends, which lost 0 bases and 4 bases, there was a span of 10 bases. The CDR3 length is 16 residues. CDR3 DNA: TGTGCCAGCAGTTACTCTTGGGTCTCCGGGGCCAACGTCCTGACTTTC. Its translation: CASSYSWVSGANVLTF.

This clonotype was counted a few times. The V and J genes are TRBV4-3 and TRBJ2-1, with 8 bases matching TRBD1. Germline lookup yields CDR1 LGHNA and CDR2 YSLEER. V lost 3 bases to trimming and J lost 0 bases; unmatched junction nucleotides: 7. CDR3 length equals 17 residues. The CDR3 sequence is CASSHDAGTGSYNEQFF. The DNA of the CDR3 is TGCGCCAGCAGCCATGATGCCGGGACAGGCTCCTACAATGAGCAGTTCTTC.

Relative to its sample, this clonotype is hyperexpanded. The chain joins TRBV6-4 to TRBJ1-1; 7 bases align to TRBD1. Germline V lookup: CDR1 MRHNA, CDR2 SNTAGT. After removal of 6 bases from V and 0 bases from J, the junction contained 4 bases not matched to a gene. CDR3 length: 14 amino acids. The CDR3 DNA follows: TGTGCCAGCAGACCCAGGGGGGTGAACACTGAAGCTTTCTTT. It yields the protein CASRPRGVNTEAFF.

The chain joins TRBV7-6 to TRBJ2-7; the D gene is possibly TRBD1 (6 bases). Germline assignment: CDR1 SGHVS and CDR2 FNYEAQ. V was clipped by 5 bases and J by 2 bases, with 13 bases between them. The CDR3 loop spans 14 amino acids. The CDR3 DNA follows: TGTGCCAGCAGCCCCGGGACACTTGCCTACGAGCAGTACTTC. Protein product: CASSPGTLAYEQYF.

This rearrangement joins TRBV6-7 to TRBJ2-5, with TRBD2 matching over 13 bases. TRBV6-7 is sorted into the ORF group, with uncertain function. The CDR3 runs to 15 residues. Trimming at V came to 6 bases and at J to 2 bases, leaving 3 bases not matched to a gene. CDR3 coding DNA: TGTGCCAGCAGCCCGACTAGCGGGGGGCAAGAGACCCAGTACTTC. Its translation is CASSPTSGGQETQYF.

This clonotype was seen a few times. J is TRBJ2-7 and V is TRBV20-1; the D gene is possibly TRBD1 (6 bases). V lost 3 bases and J lost 2, with 11 bases in between. The CDR3 is 13 residues long. Germline V gene lookup returns CDR1 DFQATT and CDR2 SNEGSKA (reference sequence). The CDR3 nucleotides are TGCAGTGCTAGGGGGGCCGGCCCCTACGAGCAGTACTTC. Amino acids: CSARGAGPYEQYF.

V gene TRBV24-1 combines with J gene TRBJ2-1, with 8 bases that match TRBD2. V lost 8 bases, J lost 7 bases, and 12 bases stayed unmatched. Germline lookup yields CDR1 KGHDR and CDR2 SFDVKD. The CDR3 sequence is 15 residues long. The CDR3 protein is CATTSGGTSPNEQFF. The CDR3 DNA follows: TGTGCCACCACCTCTGGGGGGACTAGTCCTAATGAGCAGTTCTTC.

This clonotype appeared a few times. The V gene is TRBV6-5, the J gene TRBJ2-1, with 12 bases fitting TRBD2. There are 17 residues in the CDR3. Germline CDR1 and CDR2: MNHEY and SVGAGI. V dropped 1 base and J dropped 2; count of bases not matched to a gene: 3. In DNA, the CDR3 is TGTGCCAGCAGTTACTTTTGGACTAGCGGGACCTACAATGAGCAGTTCTTC. It codes for CASSYFWTSGTYNEQFF.

The chain has TRBV10-3 and TRBJ2-7, with D perhaps matching TRBD1 or TRBD2 (6 bases each). V gave up 0 bases and J gave up 7 bases, with 13 bases separating them. Germline loops: CDR1 ENHRY, CDR2 SYGVKD. CDR3 length equals 14 residues. CDR3 region: CAISESEGGREQYF. CDR3 nucleotides: TGTGCCATCAGTGAGTCCGAGGGGGGCAGGGAGCAGTACTTC.

The CDR3 DNA reads TGTGCCACCAGTGACCCCCTTGCCTACAATGAGCAGTTCTTC. Its protein product is CATSDPLAYNEQFF. The chain recombines TRBV24-1 with TRBJ2-1, with D uncertain. Germline loops: CDR1 KGHDR, CDR2 SFDVKD. This CDR3 has 14 residues. V was pared by 4 bases and J by 2 bases, with 8 bases between.

Only a few counts were recorded for this clonotype. This rearrangement joins TRBV29-1 to TRBJ2-7; D ambiguous. CDR1 and CDR2 (germline): SQVTM, ANQGSEA. This CDR3 contains 12 residues. V dropped 2 bases and J dropped 0 bases, with 5 bases sitting between them. CDR3 sequence reads: CSVETDSYEQYF. For the CDR3, the DNA is TGCAGCGTTGAAACAGACTCCTACGAGCAGTACTTC.

In its sample, this clonotype was seen a few times. The rearrangement links TRBV7-8 to TRBJ2-5; TRBD2 matches 10 bases. Per germline, CDR1 SGHVS and CDR2 FQNEAQ. This CDR3 contains 16 residues. Trimming cost V 8 bases and J 2 bases; bases outside gene matches: 11. CDR3 DNA sequence: TGTGCCAGCCCCCCTTCGTTACTAGCGGGACAAGAGACCCAGTACTTC. Translated: CASPPSLLAGQETQYF.